The 3 T cell receptor beta chains below come from one sample, sequenced in a study of glioma-infiltrating T cells (TCRdb year 2016). Sequencing was carried out with an Illumina MiSeq. TCR alpha and beta CDR3 regions were amplified with the iRepertoire nested amplicon-rescue multiplex PCR (arm-PCR) platform from RNA. Through fastp at Q25 and MiXCR, TCRdb rebuilt clones from the public reads, retaining in-frame beta chains. Identical CDR3 proteins give one entry, which carries the most common genes and DNA. The sample records roughly 350,000 distinct CDR3 sequences, 41% of which are singletons. The ten largest clonotypes hold more than 10% of the sample. Sequencing was performed on glioma tissue, nonneoplastic brain tissue, or PBMCs (not recorded which). The receptor source for this set is a human donor with low-grade glioma or glioblastoma, undergoing nonglioma brain surgery, or in good health (not recorded which).

This clonotype has a handful of counts. J is TRBJ2-7 and V is TRBV6-2 or TRBV6-3; no definite D call. The CDR3 length is 11 residues. Trimming removed 7 bases at V and 7 bases at J, with 11 bases between. In germline, CDR1 is MNHEY, CDR2 SVGEGT. The DNA for the CDR3 is TGTGCCAGCACCGCTGTCGGGGAGCAGTACTTC. Translation: CASTAVGEQYF.

This clonotype came up a few times. The gene calls are TRBV20-1 and TRBJ1-1; the D gene is possibly TRBD1 (5 bases). V dropped 0 bases and J dropped 1 base, with 9 bases sitting between them. Per germline, CDR1 DFQATT and CDR2 SNEGSKA (reference sequence). This CDR3 comprises 14 residues. CDR3 nucleotide sequence: TGCAGTGCTAGAGATGAGGGGAAGAACACTGAAGCTTTCTTT. Translating gives CSARDEGKNTEAFF.

This chain joins TRBV7-9 and TRBJ2-7; a possible D gene is TRBD2 (6 bases). The CDR3 loop spans 12 amino acids. Germline CDR1 SEHNR, CDR2 FQNEAQ (reference sequence). The V end lost 3 bases, the J end lost 6 bases, and 9 bases lay between the germline ends. CDR3 residues: CASSFRESEQYF. CDR3 in DNA: TGTGCCAGCAGCTTTCGGGAGAGCGAGCAGTACTTC.